This T cell receptor beta chain comes out of a study of T cells in Graves' hyperthyroidism and ophthalmopathy. General observations from the study: It was a median about 6.5 months before onset that the model predicted ophthalmopathy.

There were TCR beta CDR3 regions amplified from RNA transcripts. A set of HTBI primers served as the primers for a first-round RT-PCR of the TCR CDR3. TCRdb analysed the multiplex PCR reads with MiXCR anew, one entry per CDR3 protein. This sample yields around 690,000 distinct CDR3 sequences, of which about a fifth are seen a single time; 34% belongs to the top ten. Comments on this clonotype: Its specificity is not known.

V shed 1 base, J shed 4 bases, and the junction held 13 bases outside the gene matches. The CDR3 runs to 18 residues. The germline gives CDR1 SGHTA, CDR2 FQGNSA. This TCR derives from a man aged 30 to 45 with Graves' ophthalmopathy. The chain has TRBV7-2 and TRBJ2-3; 8 bases agree with TRBD2. Sequenced sample: blood. The CDR3 region is CASSLGKLLAGLADTQYF. The CDR3 coding sequence is TGTGCCAGCAGCTTAGGAAAACTTTTAGCGGGATTGGCAGATACGCAGTATTTT.